This TCR beta chain stems from a study of T cells in Graves' hyperthyroidism and ophthalmopathy. Trimming removed 3 bases from V and 0 bases from J, with 15 bases in between. This CDR3 has 18 residues. Germline CDR1 is MDHEN and CDR2 is SYDVKM. Amplification of TCR beta CDR3 regions used RNA as the template. The primer set for the first-round RT-PCR of the TCR CDR3 was HTBI. From the multiplex PCR reads, TCRdb called clonotypes with MiXCR, one entry per CDR3 protein. The sample consists of approximately 400,000 distinct CDR3 sequences, 14% to 15% of them appearing once. This clonotype was observed a few times. Disease duration under 2 months; hyperthyroidism patients were aged 18 to 65. The PBMCs had their origin in roughly 9.4 ml of fresh peripheral blood.

This clonotype was sampled from a woman aged 30 to 39 with Graves' hyperthyroidism. The sample taken for sequencing was blood. The V gene is TRBV28, the J gene TRBJ2-6; either TRBD1 or TRBD2 may supply D (5 bases each). CDR3 region: CASSLAPGRRSGANVLTF. The CDR3 region has the DNA TGTGCCAGCAGTTTGGCCCCGGGACGGCGCTCTGGGGCCAACGTCCTGACTTTC.